This TCR beta chain was profiled in a study of T-cell reconstitution after alpha-beta-depleted transplantation in children. Trimming removed 0 bases from V and 5 bases from J; junction bases left unmatched: 5. The CDR3 is 14 amino acids. Germline V gene lookup returns CDR1 SGHRS and CDR2 YFSETQ. Construction of the TCRbeta library involved unique molecular identifiers. From the PCR reads, TCRdb called clonotypes with MiXCR, one entry per CDR3 protein. The sample carries 95,000 to 150,000 distinct CDR3 sequences, roughly 24% recorded once. Notes on the study in general: Newly produced T cells mostly accounted for T-cell counts and diversity one year post-transplant.

This clonotype was detected only a few times. The target antigen is unknown. The source is a male patient aged 2 to 9 who had a stem cell transplant for chronic granulomatous disease, so the T cells may come from the graft donor. This sample comprised PBMCs, mostly from graft donor cells, obtained 180 days after TCRalphabeta/CD19-depleted stem cell transplant. This chain joins TRBV5-1 and TRBJ2-7; 7 bases match TRBD1. The CDR3 DNA is TGCGCCAGCAGCTTGGGCGACAGGGTGGACGAGCAGTACTTC. This gives the protein CASSLGDRVDEQYF.